These 16 T cell receptor beta chains originate from one sample sequenced in a study of cytotoxic CD8 clonotypes in ibrutinib-treated CLL. Clones were read by immunoSEQ multiplex PCR, and TCRdb kept only the in-frame ones, dropping some. This sample carries 300,000 or so clones, under 70% of them seen once, and the ten largest clones take roughly 6%. The sample was PBMCs, taken after 36 months of ibrutinib treatment. The source of these receptors is a human donor with chronic lymphocytic leukemia.

The V gene is TRBV6-5, the J gene TRBJ2-3; D may be TRBD1 or TRBD2 (5 bases each). The CDR3 is made up of 15 amino acids. The V and J ends lost 6 bases and 0 bases respectively, with 13 bases between them. CDR1 is MNHEY, CDR2 SVGAGI, per germline. In nucleotides, the CDR3 is TGTGCCAGCAGCATCGGGACGGTGAGCACAGATACGCAGTATTTT. Translated: CASSIGTVSTDTQYF.

This clone has a handful of counts. The V call is TRBV27, the J call TRBJ2-1; D perhaps matches TRBD2 (6 bases). The germline CDR1 and CDR2 sequences are MNHEY and SMNVEV (reference sequence). The CDR3 sequence is 13 residues long. V lost 0 bases, J lost 12 bases, and 12 bases lay in between. CDR3 sequence reads: CASSLSPGGAQFF. CDR3 nucleotides: TGTGCCAGCAGTTTATCGCCCGGGGGTGCGCAGTTCTTC.

This clone was found a few times. The chain is built from TRBV4-1 and TRBJ1-2, with D perhaps matching TRBD1 (6 bases). V gave up 0 bases and J gave up 2 bases, with 10 bases separating them. The CDR3 spans 15 residues. Germline values: CDR1 MGHRA, CDR2 YSYEKL. This CDR3 is CASSQDLGANYGYTF. The CDR3 DNA sequence: TGCGCCAGCAGCCAAGATCTGGGGGCGAACTATGGCTACACCTTC.

The rearrangement joins TRBV7-9 to TRBJ2-7; TRBD1 agrees at 11 bases. J lost 4 bases, V lost 4 bases, and 18 bases had no gene match. This CDR3 contains 19 residues. Germline V gene data show CDR1 as SEHNR and CDR2 as FQNEAQ (reference sequence). The CDR3 loop reads CASSWRDRGELADRYEQYF. CDR3 bases: TGTGCCAGCAGCTGGAGGGACAGGGGGGAACTAGCGGACCGATACGAGCAGTACTTC. Together with reference TRBV7-9 and TRBJ2-7, the CDR3 gives the full variable domain: DTGVSQNPRHKITKRGQNVTFRCDPISEHNRLYWYRQTLGQGPEFLTYFQNEAQLEKSRLLSDRFSAERPKGSFSTLEIQRTEQGDSAMYLCASSWRDRGELADRYEQYFGPGTRLTVT.

The chain recombines TRBV9 with TRBJ1-3, with D possibly TRBD1 on 5 matching bases. The CDR3 has 16 residues. The ends were cut back, 1 base at V and 0 bases at J, with 11 bases in the middle. CDR1 is SGDLS, CDR2 YYNGEE, per germline. CDR3 residues: CASSVSAGPSGNTIYF. Written as DNA, the CDR3 is TGTGCCAGCAGCGTATCGGCAGGGCCCTCTGGAAACACCATATATTTT.

The chain uses TRBV7-8 and TRBJ2-2; TRBD2 matches at 8 bases. This CDR3 comprises 16 residues. Per germline, CDR1 SGHVS and CDR2 FQNEAQ. V was clipped by 4 bases and J by 5 bases; unmatched bases: 9. This CDR3 is CASSSRAGGRTGELFF. The CDR3, as DNA: TGTGCCAGCAGCTCAAGGGCGGGGGGCCGGACCGGGGAGCTGTTTTTT.

The CDR3 sequence is CATSVGGSYEQYF. The CDR3 coding sequence is TGTGCCACCAGCGTAGGGGGTTCCTACGAGCAGTACTTC. The genes are TRBV15 and TRBJ2-7; TRBD1 might be the D (6 bases). Trimming took 5 bases from V and 1 from J, leaving 9 bases between them. Germline V CDR1 and CDR2: LNHNV, YYDKDF (reference sequence). The length of the CDR3 is 13 residues.

This rearrangement joins TRBV29-1 to TRBJ1-1; TRBD1 agrees at 8 bases. The V segment lost 6 bases and the J segment 5 bases; nucleotides outside the gene matches: 5. The CDR3 extends over 12 amino acids. CDR1 and CDR2 from the germline V gene are SQVTM and ANQGSEA. CDR3 region: CSVPTGGTEAFF. Here the CDR3 DNA reads TGCAGCGTGCCCACAGGGGGTACTGAAGCTTTCTTT.

V and J are TRBV2 and TRBJ2-7; D is perhaps TRBD2 (6 bases). V was pared by 8 bases and J by 4 bases, with 6 bases between. Germline CDR1 and CDR2: SNHLY and FYNNEI. This CDR3 has 10 residues. The CDR3 spells CASAGYEQYF. The CDR3 region has the DNA TGTGCCAGCGCGGGGTACGAGCAGTACTTC.

This clone was counted only a few times. CDR3 loop: CASSYAGQEERGYTF. The CDR3 bases are TGTGCCAGCAGTTACGCGGGACAGGAGGAACGTGGCTACACCTTC. The V gene is TRBV7-2, the J gene TRBJ1-2; 8 bases line up with TRBD1. The ends lost 6 bases at V and 7 bases at J; junction bases unmatched: 13. Germline assignment: CDR1 SGHTA and CDR2 FQGNSA. This CDR3 has 15 residues. Drawing the rest from reference TRBV7-2 and TRBJ1-2, the complete variable domain is GAGVSQSPSNKVTEKGKDVELRCDPISGHTALYWYRQSLGQGLEFLIYFQGNSAPDKSGLPSDRFSAERTGGSVSTLTIQRTQQEDSAVYLCASSYAGQEERGYTFGSGTRLTVV.

This chain connects TRBV7-8 to TRBJ2-7; the D gene is possibly TRBD2 (5 bases). Germline CDR1 is SGHVS and CDR2 is FQNEAQ. The CDR3 is made up of 14 amino acids. The germline V and J ends were trimmed by 6 bases and 2 bases, with 14 bases remaining between them. CDR3 amino acids: CASRDTHGAYEQYF. The CDR3 DNA is TGTGCCAGCAGAGACACTCACGGGGCCTACGAGCAGTACTTC.

This chain links TRBV2 with TRBJ1-2; D is unresolved. Germline CDR1 SNHLY, CDR2 FYNNEI. V was shortened by 2 bases and J by 8 bases, with 15 bases between the two germline ends. This CDR3 spans 14 amino acids. This chain's CDR3 is CASSEPGTKEGYTF. The CDR3 region has the DNA TGTGCCAGCAGTGAACCTGGTACTAAGGAAGGCTACACCTTC.

This chain uses TRBV4-3 with TRBJ2-7, with 7 bases lining up with TRBD1. V dropped 0 bases and J dropped 3; count of bases not matched to a gene: 5. The V gene's germline CDR1 is LGHNA and CDR2 YSLEER. CDR3 size: 15 residues. CDR3 sequence reads: CASSQDTGTVYEQYF. The CDR3 region has the DNA TGCGCCAGCAGCCAAGATACAGGGACAGTCTACGAGCAGTACTTC.

This chain's CDR3 is CASSQVLGEQYF. Here the CDR3 DNA reads TGTGCCAGCAGCCAAGTGTTGGGGGAGCAGTACTTC. V is TRBV14 and J is TRBJ2-7; D is undetermined. This CDR3 region has 12 residues. Germline V gene data show CDR1 as SGHDN and CDR2 as FVKESK. V dropped 1 base and J dropped 7 bases, with 8 bases sitting between them.

The chain joins TRBV7-3 to TRBJ2-7, with D perhaps matching TRBD1 (5 bases). The germline V gene encodes CDR1 SGHTA and CDR2 FQGTGA. The CDR3 runs 14 residues. The V end lost 6 bases, the J end lost 2 bases, and 14 bases lay between the germline ends. As DNA, the CDR3 is TGTGCCAGCAGTTACCGACGGACACCCTACGAGCAGTACTTC. Protein product: CASSYRRTPYEQYF.

This clone has a handful of counts. Other nucleotide sequences from this sample produce the same CDR3. The gene calls are TRBV27 and TRBJ2-7, with D tentatively TRBD2 (6 bases). V was clipped by 3 bases and J by 4 bases, with 10 bases between them. This CDR3 is built from 13 residues. Germline V gene data show CDR1 as MNHEY and CDR2 as SMNVEV (reference sequence). In nucleotides, the CDR3 is TGTGCCAGCAGTTTCGGAGGGAGATACGAGCAGTACTTC. This translates into CASSFGGRYEQYF.